A single sample is the source of the 7 T cell receptor beta chains below, sequenced in a study of cytomegalovirus exposure and HLA in healthy donors. PCR used 60 Vbeta primers and 13 Jbeta primers. Using immunoSEQ multiplex PCR, the repertoire was profiled, and TCRdb retains in-frame clones only, with some absent. The profile shows approximately 100,000 clones, about three quarters of them singletons. The specimen sequenced was PBMCs. The receptors derive from a woman under 30 in good health and CMV-seropositive.

The gene calls are TRBV18 and TRBJ2-7, with TRBD1 identical over 9 bases. Germline-derived CDR1 and CDR2 are KGHSH and LQKENI. Germline trimming cut 3 bases from V and 2 bases from J; bases unmatched to any gene: 8. There are 16 residues in the CDR3. DNA for the CDR3: TGTGCCAGCTCACCGCAGACGGGACAGGGAGCCTACGAGCAGTACTTC. Amino acids: CASSPQTGQGAYEQYF.

The chain is built from TRBV10-1 and TRBJ1-1; D unresolved. CDR1 is WNHNN and CDR2 is SYGVQD in the germline V gene (reference sequence). This CDR3 comprises 14 residues. Trimming stripped 3 bases from V and 5 bases from J, with 13 bases between. The CDR3 nucleotides are TGCGCCAGCAGTGACACCGGAACGAGGACTGAAGCTTTCTTT. As protein: CASSDTGTRTEAFF.

V usage is TRBV10-3 and J usage is TRBJ2-1; no firm D call. V lost 8 bases to trimming and J lost 8 bases, with 16 bases between them. CDR3 length: 13 residues. Germline assignment: CDR1 ENHRY and CDR2 SYGVKD. The CDR3 DNA sequence: TGTGCCATCCAGGCCCCTCCCGGCGATGAGCAGTTCTTC. This gives the protein CAIQAPPGDEQFF.

The chain links TRBV27 to TRBJ2-5; no firm D call. V was pared by 3 bases and J by 5 bases, with 10 bases between. In germline, CDR1 is MNHEY, CDR2 SMNVEV (reference sequence). The CDR3 runs to 13 residues. This chain's CDR3 is CASSFFQAETQYF. Here the CDR3 DNA reads TGTGCCAGCAGTTTCTTCCAGGCCGAGACCCAGTACTTC.

The sample holds a few counts of this clone. The chain has TRBV5-6 and TRBJ1-1; D is ambiguous. V gave up 0 bases and J gave up 1 base, with 4 bases separating them. The CDR3 totals 13 residues. CDR1 SGHDT and CDR2 YYEEEE come from the germline V gene. The CDR3 loop is CASSLERNTEAFF. The CDR3 region has the DNA TGTGCCAGCAGCTTGGAGAGGAACACTGAAGCTTTCTTT. The whole variable domain, remainder taken from reference TRBV5-6 and TRBJ1-1, is DAGVTQSPTHLIKTRGQQVTLRCSPKSGHDTVSWYQQALGQGPQFIFQYYEEEERQRGNFPDRFSGHQFPNYSSELNVNALLLGDSALYLCASSLERNTEAFFGQGTRLTVV.

The V gene is TRBV5-1, the J gene TRBJ2-7; TRBD2 matches at 7 bases. The CDR3 is made up of 15 amino acids. V was clipped by 0 bases and J by 2 bases; unmatched bases: 5. Germline CDR1 SGHRS, CDR2 YFSETQ. DNA for the CDR3: TGCGCCAGCAGCTTGGTAGCGGGCCCCACCTACGAGCAGTACTTC. The encoded protein is CASSLVAGPTYEQYF.

The chain combines TRBV7-9 with TRBJ2-1, with D hard to call. V lost 5 bases to trimming and J lost 0 bases, with 11 bases between them. CDR1 and CDR2 from the germline V gene are SEHNR and FQNEAQ (reference sequence). The CDR3 runs to 15 residues. In DNA, the CDR3 is TGTGCCAGCAGCGGAGAAGGAAGCTCCTACAATGAGCAGTTCTTC. Protein sequence: CASSGEGSSYNEQFF.